This T cell receptor beta chain was sequenced in a study of HIV-infected patients and healthy controls. TCRdb fed the 5' RACE reads into MiXCR, producing one record per CDR3 protein. The sample has 60,000 to 75,000 distinct CDR3 sequences; about 16% are singletons. Germline-derived CDR1 and CDR2 are SEHNR and FQNEAQ (reference sequence). Between the trimmed V and J ends, which lost 6 bases and 0 bases, there was a span of 11 bases. CDR3 length equals 14 residues. This clonotype was seen only a few times. The chain links TRBV7-9 to TRBJ1-2, with D perhaps matching TRBD1 (6 bases). This TCR was sampled from a human donor in good health. The sample consisted of CD4+ T cells from blood. The CDR3 sequence is CASRGHAANYGYTF. CDR3 bases: TGTGCCAGCAGGGGACATGCTGCTAACTATGGCTACACCTTC. Full variable domain (remainder filled in from reference TRBV7-9 and TRBJ1-2): DTGVSQNPRHKITKRGQNVTFRCDPISEHNRLYWYRQTLGQGPEFLTYFQNEAQLEKSRLLSDRFSAERPKGSFSTLEIQRTEQGDSAMYLCASRGHAANYGYTFGSGTRLTVV.